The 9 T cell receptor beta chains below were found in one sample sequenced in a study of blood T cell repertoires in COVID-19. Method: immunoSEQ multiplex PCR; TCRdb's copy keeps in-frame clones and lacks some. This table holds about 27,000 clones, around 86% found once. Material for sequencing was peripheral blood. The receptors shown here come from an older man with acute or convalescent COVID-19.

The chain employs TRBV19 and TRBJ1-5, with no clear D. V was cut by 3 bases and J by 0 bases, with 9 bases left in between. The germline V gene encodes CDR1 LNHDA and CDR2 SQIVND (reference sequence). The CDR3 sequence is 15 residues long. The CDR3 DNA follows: TGTGCCAGTAGTATCCGGCGGAATAGCAATCAGCCCCAGCATTTT. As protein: CASSIRRNSNQPQHF.

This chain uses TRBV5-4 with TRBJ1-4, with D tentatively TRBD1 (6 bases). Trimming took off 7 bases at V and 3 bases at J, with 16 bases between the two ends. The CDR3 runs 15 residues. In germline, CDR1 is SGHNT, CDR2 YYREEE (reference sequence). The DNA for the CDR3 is TGTGCCAGCGGGACAACGGGACGGTCTAATGAAAAACTGTTTTTT. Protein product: CASGTTGRSNEKLFF.

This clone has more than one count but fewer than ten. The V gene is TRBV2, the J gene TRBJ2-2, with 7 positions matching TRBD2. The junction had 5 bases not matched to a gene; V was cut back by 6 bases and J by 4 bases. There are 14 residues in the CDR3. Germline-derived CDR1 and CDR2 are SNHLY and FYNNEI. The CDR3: CASSTSVSTGELFF. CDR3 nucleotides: TGTGCCAGCAGCACTAGCGTAAGCACCGGGGAGCTGTTTTTT.

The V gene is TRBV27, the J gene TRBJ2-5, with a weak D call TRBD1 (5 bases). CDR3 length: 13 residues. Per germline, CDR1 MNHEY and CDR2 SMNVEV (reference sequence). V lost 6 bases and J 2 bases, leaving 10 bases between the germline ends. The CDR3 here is CASSPRTQETQYF. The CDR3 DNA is TGTGCCAGCAGCCCAAGGACACAAGAGACCCAGTACTTC.

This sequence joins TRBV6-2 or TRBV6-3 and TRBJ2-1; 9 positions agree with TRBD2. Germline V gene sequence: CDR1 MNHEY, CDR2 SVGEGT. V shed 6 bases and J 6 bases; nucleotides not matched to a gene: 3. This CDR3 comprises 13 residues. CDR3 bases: TGTGCCAGCAGCCAGGGACTAGCCAATGAGCAGTTCTTC. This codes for CASSQGLANEQFF.

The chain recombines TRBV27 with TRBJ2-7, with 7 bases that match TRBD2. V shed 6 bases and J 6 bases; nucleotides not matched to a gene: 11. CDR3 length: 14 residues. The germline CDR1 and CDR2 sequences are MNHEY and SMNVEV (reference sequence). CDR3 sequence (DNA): TGTGCCAGCAGAGCGCGGGAGTTCAACTCCGAGCAGTACTTC. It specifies CASRAREFNSEQYF.

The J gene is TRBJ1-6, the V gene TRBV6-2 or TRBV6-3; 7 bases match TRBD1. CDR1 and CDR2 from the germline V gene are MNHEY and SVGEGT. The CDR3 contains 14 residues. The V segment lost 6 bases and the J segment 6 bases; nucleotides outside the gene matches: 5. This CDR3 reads CASSRGDSNSPLHF. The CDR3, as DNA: TGTGCCAGCAGCCGCGGGGACAGTAATTCACCCCTCCACTTT.

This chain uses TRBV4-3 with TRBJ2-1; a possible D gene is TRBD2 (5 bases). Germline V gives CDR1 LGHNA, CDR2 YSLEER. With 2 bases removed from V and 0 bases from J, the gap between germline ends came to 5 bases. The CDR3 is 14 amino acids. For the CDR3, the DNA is TGCGCCAGCAGCCAAACTAGCTCCTACAATGAGCAGTTCTTC. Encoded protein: CASSQTSSYNEQFF.

The CDR3 DNA is TGTGCCAGCAGCCTAGCACAGGGGGCCTGGAATCAGCCCCAGCATTTT. This gives the protein CASSLAQGAWNQPQHF. The V call is TRBV5-8, the J call TRBJ1-5; 9 nucleotides agree with TRBD1. The CDR3 loop spans 16 amino acids. J lost 4 bases, V lost 4 bases, and 9 bases had no gene match. Germline CDR1 is SGHTS and CDR2 is YDEGEE.